This TCR beta chain was found in a study of monozygotic twins with inflammatory bowel disease. Regarding this clonotype: Its target is unknown.

Study-level points and caveats: No detectable difference in repertoire similarity separated concordant from discordant twins, possibly as a result of limited power.

TCR libraries each used 3,500 to 4,500 ng of total RNA. Eight separate reactions for every sample produced the cDNA. TCRdb reworked the 5' RACE reads into one entry per CDR3 protein, no DNA. Its table lists over 90,000 distinct CDR3 sequences. This CDR3 has 16 amino acids. Germline V gives CDR1 SGHRS, CDR2 YFSETQ. The chain is built from TRBV5-1 and TRBJ2-7; no DNA is available, so the TRBD2 call from TCRdb remains unchecked. The sample was blood. The source of this sequence is a human donor with ulcerative colitis or Crohn's disease, or a healthy co-twin of an affected twin (not recorded which). The CDR3 loop reads CASQTAGGPSSYEQYF.